A single sample is the source of the 5 T cell receptor beta chains below, sequenced in a study of early T cells in non-severe SARS-CoV-2 infection. Each CDR3 protein gets one entry after TCRdb re-called the 5' RACE reads with MiXCR. The sample consists of some 66,000 distinct CDR3 sequences, 9.1% of them appearing once. Sequencing used whole blood. The source of these receptors is an adult who was a healthcare worker with PCR-confirmed SARS-CoV-2 infection or an uninfected control (not recorded which).

This clonotype was recorded at least ten times. V usage is TRBV29-1 and J usage is TRBJ1-1; D is perhaps TRBD1 (6 bases). CDR3 length: 13 amino acids. The germline gives CDR1 SQVTM, CDR2 ANQGSEA. V lost 3 bases to trimming and J lost 4 bases, with 12 bases between them. CDR3 sequence: CSVDRGRGTEAFF. CDR3 DNA sequence: TGCAGCGTTGACAGGGGACGGGGCACTGAAGCTTTCTTT.

The gene calls are TRBV6-5 and TRBJ2-7; 7 positions agree with TRBD2. The CDR3 is 15 residues long. Germline V lookup: CDR1 MNHEY, CDR2 SVGAGI. V trimming: 2 bases; J trimming: 0 bases; junction bases outside the gene matches: 4. The CDR3 here is CASSYGSGGSYEQYF. CDR3 nucleotides: TGTGCCAGCAGTTACGGATCGGGAGGCTCCTACGAGCAGTACTTC.

The chain has TRBV6-2 or TRBV6-3 and TRBJ2-3; D is unresolved. The V and J ends lost 2 bases and 2 bases respectively, with 2 bases between them. The CDR3 runs 12 residues. Per germline, CDR1 MNHEY and CDR2 SVGEGT. The CDR3, as DNA: TGTGCCAGCAGTTACGCCACAGATACGCAGTATTTT. Translated, it gives CASSYATDTQYF.

There are a few counts of this clonotype. This chain uses TRBV20-1 with TRBJ2-1, with TRBD2 matching 13 bases. J lost 3 bases, V lost 0 bases, and 2 bases had no gene match. Germline V gene lookup returns CDR1 DFQATT and CDR2 SNEGSKA (reference sequence). There are 16 residues in the CDR3. CDR3 protein: CSARDRLAGGYNEQFF. CDR3 sequence (DNA): TGCAGTGCTAGAGACCGACTAGCGGGAGGCTACAATGAGCAGTTCTTC.

This rearrangement joins TRBV12-3 or TRBV12-4 to TRBJ2-7; D is uncertain. The V gene lost 3 bases and the J gene lost 7 bases, with 13 bases spanning the gap. The length of the CDR3 is 13 residues. CDR3 protein: CASSFEQIGEQYF. DNA for the CDR3: TGTGCCAGCAGTTTTGAACAAATCGGGGAGCAGTACTTC.